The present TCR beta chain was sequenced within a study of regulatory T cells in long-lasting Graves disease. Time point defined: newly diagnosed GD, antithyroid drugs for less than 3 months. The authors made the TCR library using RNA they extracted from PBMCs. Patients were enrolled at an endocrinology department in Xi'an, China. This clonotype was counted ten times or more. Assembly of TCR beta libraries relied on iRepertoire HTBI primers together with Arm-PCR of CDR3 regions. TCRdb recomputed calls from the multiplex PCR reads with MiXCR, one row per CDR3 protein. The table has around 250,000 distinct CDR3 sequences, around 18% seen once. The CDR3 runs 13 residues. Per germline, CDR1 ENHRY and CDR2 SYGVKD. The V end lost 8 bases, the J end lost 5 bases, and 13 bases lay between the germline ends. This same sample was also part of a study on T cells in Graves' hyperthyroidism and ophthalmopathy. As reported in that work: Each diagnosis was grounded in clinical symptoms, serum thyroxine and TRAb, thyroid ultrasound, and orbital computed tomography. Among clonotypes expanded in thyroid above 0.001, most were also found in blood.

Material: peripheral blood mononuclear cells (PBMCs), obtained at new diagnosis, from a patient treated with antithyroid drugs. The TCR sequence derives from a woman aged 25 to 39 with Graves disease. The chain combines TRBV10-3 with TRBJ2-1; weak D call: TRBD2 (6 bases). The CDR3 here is CAISGVGNNEQFF. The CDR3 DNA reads TGTGCCATCTCGGGGGTGGGAAACAATGAGCAGTTCTTC.